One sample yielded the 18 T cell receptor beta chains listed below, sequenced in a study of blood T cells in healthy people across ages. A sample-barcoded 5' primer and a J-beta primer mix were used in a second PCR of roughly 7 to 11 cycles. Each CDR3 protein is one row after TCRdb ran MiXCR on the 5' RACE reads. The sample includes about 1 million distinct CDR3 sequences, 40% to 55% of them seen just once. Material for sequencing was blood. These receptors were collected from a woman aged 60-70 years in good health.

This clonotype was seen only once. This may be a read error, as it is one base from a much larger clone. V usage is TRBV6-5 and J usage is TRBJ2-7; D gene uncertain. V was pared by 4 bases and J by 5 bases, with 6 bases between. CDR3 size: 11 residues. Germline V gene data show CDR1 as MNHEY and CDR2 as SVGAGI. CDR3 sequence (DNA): TGTGCCAGCAGTTGGAACGACGAGCAGTACTTC. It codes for CASSWNDEQYF.

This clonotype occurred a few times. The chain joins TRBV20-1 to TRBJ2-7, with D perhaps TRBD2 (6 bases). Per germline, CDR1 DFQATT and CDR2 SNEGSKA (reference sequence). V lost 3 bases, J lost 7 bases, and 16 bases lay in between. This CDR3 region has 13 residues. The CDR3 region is CSASGLTTREQYF. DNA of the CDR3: TGCAGTGCTAGTGGACTAACCACCCGTGAGCAGTACTTC.

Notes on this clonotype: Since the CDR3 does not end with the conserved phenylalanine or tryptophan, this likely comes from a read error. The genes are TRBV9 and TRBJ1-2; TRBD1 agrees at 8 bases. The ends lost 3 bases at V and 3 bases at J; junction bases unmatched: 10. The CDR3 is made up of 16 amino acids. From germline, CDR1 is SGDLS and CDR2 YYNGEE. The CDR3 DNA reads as TGTGCCAGCAGCGGGAGACAGGGGTTGGCTGACTATGGCTACACCGTC. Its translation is CASSGRQGLADYGYTV.

The CDR3: CASSLYFAGDDNGYTF. The CDR3 DNA follows: TGCGCCAGCAGCTTGTATTTCGCGGGGGACGATAATGGCTACACCTTC. The chain carries TRBV5-1 and TRBJ1-2; weak D call: TRBD1 (5 bases). The V gene's germline CDR1 is SGHRS and CDR2 YFSETQ. CDR3 length: 16 residues. Deletions cut 1 base from V and 6 bases from J, with 19 bases between.

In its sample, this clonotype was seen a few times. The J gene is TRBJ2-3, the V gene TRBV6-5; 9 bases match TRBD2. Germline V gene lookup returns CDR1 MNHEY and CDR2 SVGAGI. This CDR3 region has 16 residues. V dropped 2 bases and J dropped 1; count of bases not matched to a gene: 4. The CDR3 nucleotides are TGTGCCAGCAGTTACCTCCCTAGCGGGGGCACAGATACGCAGTATTTT. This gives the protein CASSYLPSGGTDTQYF.

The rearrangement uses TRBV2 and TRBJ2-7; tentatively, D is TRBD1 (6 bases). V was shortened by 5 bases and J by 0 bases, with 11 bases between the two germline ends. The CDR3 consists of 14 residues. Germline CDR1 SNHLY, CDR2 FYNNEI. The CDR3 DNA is TGTGCCAGCAGTCCTGACAGGCTCTCCTACGAGCAGTACTTC. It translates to CASSPDRLSYEQYF.

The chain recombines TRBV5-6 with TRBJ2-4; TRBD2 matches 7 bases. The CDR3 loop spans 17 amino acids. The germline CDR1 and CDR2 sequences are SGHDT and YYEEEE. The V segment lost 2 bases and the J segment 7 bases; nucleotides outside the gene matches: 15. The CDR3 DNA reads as TGTGCCAGCAGCTTTGACGCAGGTCCGGGCGGGAGTAACATTCAGTACTTC. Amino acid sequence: CASSFDAGPGGSNIQYF.

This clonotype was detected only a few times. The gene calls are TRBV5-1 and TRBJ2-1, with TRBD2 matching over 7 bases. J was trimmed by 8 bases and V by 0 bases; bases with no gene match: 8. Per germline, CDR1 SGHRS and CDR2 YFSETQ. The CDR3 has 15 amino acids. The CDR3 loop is CASSLAGGRMHEQFF. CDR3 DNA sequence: TGCGCCAGCAGCTTGGCGGGGGGTCGGATGCATGAGCAGTTCTTC.

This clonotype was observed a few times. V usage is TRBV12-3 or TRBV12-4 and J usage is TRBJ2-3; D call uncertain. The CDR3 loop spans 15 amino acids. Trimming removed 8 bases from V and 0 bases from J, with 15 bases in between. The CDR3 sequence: CASRPTSFSTDTQYF. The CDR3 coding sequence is TGTGCCAGCCGCCCCACCAGTTTTAGCACAGATACGCAGTATTTT.

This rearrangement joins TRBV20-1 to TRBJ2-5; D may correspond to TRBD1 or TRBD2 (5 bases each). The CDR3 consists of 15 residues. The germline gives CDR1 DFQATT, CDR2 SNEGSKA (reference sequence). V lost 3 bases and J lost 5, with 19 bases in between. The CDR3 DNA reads TGCAGTGCTAGGGGTGCCAGGGACGCGATCGAGACCCAGTACTTC. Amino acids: CSARGARDAIETQYF.

The CDR3 DNA reads as TGCGCCAGCAGCTTGGCCGGGGGTACTGGCTACACCTTC. Translation gives CASSLAGGTGYTF. V gene TRBV5-1 combines with J gene TRBJ1-2, with D possibly being TRBD1 (5 bases). The CDR3 is made up of 13 amino acids. V lost 0 bases and J lost 7, with 10 bases in between. The germline V gene encodes CDR1 SGHRS and CDR2 YFSETQ.

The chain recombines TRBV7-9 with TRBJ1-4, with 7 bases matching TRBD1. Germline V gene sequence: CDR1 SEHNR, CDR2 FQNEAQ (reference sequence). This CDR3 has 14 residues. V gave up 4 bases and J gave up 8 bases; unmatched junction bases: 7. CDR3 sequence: CASSSEGRGEKLFF. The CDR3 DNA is TGTGCCAGCAGCTCGGAGGGCAGGGGGGAAAAACTGTTTTTT.

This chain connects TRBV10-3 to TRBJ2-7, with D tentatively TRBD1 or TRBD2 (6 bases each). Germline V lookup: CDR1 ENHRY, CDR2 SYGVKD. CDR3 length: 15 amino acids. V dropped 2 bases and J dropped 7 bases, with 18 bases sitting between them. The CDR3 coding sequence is TGTGCCATCAGTGAGCCGGACAGAGGAGGGTATGAGCAGTACTTC. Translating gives CAISEPDRGGYEQYF.

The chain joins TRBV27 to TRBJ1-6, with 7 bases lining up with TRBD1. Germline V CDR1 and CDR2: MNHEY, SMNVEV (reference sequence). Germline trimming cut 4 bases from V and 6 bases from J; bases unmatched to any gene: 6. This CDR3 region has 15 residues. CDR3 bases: TGTGCCAGCAGTTCTCCGGGACAGTCTAATTCACCCCTCCACTTT. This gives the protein CASSSPGQSNSPLHF.

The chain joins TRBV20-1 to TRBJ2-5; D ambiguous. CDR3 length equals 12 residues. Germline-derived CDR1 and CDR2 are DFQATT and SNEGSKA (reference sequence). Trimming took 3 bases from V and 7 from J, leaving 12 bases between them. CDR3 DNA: TGCAGTGCTAGCAGTGGCCCAGGGACCCAGTACTTC. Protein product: CSASSGPGTQYF.

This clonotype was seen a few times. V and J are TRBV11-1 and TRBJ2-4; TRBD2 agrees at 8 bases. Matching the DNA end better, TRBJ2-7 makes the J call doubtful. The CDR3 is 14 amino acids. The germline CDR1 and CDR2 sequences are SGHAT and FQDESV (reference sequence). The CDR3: CASSLGGGRDEQYF. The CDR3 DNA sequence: TGTGCCAGCAGCTTAGGCGGGGGGCGCGACGAGCAGTACTTC.

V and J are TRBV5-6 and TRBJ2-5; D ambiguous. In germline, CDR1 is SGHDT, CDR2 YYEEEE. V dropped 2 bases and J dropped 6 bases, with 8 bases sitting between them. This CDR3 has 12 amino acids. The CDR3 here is CASSFITKTQYF. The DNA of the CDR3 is TGTGCCAGCAGCTTTATCACGAAGACCCAGTACTTC.

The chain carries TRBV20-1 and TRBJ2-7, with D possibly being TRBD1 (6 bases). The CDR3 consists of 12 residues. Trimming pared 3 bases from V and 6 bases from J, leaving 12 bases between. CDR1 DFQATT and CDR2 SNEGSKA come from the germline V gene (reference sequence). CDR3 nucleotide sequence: TGCAGTGCTAGTTTTGGGGGCGGCGAGCAGTACTTC. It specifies CSASFGGGEQYF.